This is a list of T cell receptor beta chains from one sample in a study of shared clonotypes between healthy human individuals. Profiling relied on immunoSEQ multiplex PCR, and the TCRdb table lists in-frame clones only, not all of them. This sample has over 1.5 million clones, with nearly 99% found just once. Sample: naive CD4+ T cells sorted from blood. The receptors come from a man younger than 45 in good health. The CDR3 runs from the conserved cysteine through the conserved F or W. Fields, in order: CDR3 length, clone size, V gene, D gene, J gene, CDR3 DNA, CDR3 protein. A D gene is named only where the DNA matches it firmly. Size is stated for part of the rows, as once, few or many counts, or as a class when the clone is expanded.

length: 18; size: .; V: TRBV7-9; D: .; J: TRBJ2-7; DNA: TGTGCCAGCAGTTCGAGCCCGGGACTCGGAGGACCCTACGGCGAGCAGTACTTC; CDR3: CASSSSPGLGGPYGEQYF
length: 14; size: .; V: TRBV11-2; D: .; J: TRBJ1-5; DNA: TGTGCCAGCAGCTTATGGGGAATTGAACAGCCCCAGCATTTT; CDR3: CASSLWGIEQPQHF
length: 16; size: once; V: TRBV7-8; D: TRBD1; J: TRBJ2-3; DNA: TGTGCCAGCAGCTTACTGGTGGACAGGCGCGCAGATACGCAGTATTTT; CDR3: CASSLLVDRRADTQYF
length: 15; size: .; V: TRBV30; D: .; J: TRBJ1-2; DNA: TGTGCCTGGAGGAGGCCTGAAAGTGGATCCTATGGCTACACCTTC; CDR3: CAWRRPESGSYGYTF
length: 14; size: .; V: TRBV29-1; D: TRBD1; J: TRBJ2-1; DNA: TGCAGCGTACCCGGGACAGGGTTTGTCAATGAGCAGTTCTTC; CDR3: CSVPGTGFVNEQFF
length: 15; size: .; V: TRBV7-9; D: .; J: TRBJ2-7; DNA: TGTGCCAGCAGCTTCTCTGTGGGCGGGGTCTACGAGCAGTACTTC; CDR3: CASSFSVGGVYEQYF
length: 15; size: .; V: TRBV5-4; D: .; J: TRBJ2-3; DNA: TGTGCCAGCAGACGAGGCCAGGGGCACACAGATACGCAGTATTTT; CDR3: CASRRGQGHTDTQYF
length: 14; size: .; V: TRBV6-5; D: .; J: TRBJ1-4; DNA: TGTGCCAGCAGTTATAAGGGGATTTCTGAAAAACTGTTTTTT; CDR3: CASSYKGISEKLFF
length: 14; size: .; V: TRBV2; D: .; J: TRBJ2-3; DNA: TGTGCCGGCGCCGGATCTCGGGTTACAGATACGCAGTATTTT; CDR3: CAGAGSRVTDTQYF
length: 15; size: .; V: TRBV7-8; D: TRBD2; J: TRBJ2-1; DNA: TGTGCCAGCAGCCAGACTAGCGGAAACTACAATGAGCAGTTCTTC; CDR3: CASSQTSGNYNEQFF
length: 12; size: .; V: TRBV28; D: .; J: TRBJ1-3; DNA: TGTGCCAGCAGGGTTTTTGGAAACACCATATATTTT; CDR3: CASRVFGNTIYF
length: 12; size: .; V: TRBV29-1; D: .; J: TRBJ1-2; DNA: TGCAGCGTTTCGACACCAAACTATGGCTACACCTTC; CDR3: CSVSTPNYGYTF
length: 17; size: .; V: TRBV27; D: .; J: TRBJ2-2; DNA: TGTGCCAGCAGTTTATGGGCCCGGCCGAGTTTAGGCGGGGAGCTGTTTTTT; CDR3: CASSLWARPSLGGELFF
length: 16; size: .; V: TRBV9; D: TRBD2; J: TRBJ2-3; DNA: TGTGCCAGCAGCGTAGGTACGGGAGGGGGCACAGATACGCAGTATTTT; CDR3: CASSVGTGGGTDTQYF
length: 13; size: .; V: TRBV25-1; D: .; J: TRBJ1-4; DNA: TGTGCCAGCAGTGAATACGGTAATGAAAAACTGTTTTTT; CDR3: CASSEYGNEKLFF
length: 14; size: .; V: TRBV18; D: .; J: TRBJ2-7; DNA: TGTGCCAGCTCACCTAGGGGGGGGTCCTACGAGCAGTACTTC; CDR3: CASSPRGGSYEQYF
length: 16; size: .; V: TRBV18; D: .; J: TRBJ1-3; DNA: TGTGCCAGCTCACCACGGGCTAGGGTATCTGGAAACACCATATATTTT; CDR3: CASSPRARVSGNTIYF
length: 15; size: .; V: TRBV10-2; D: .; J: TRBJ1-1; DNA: TGCGCCAGCAAAACCGCCGGGACGGGGAACACTGAAGCTTTCTTT; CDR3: CASKTAGTGNTEAFF
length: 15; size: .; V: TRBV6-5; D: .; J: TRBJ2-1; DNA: TGTGCCAGCAATTCGGCGGGCTGGGCCTACAATGAGCAGTTCTTC; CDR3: CASNSAGWAYNEQFF
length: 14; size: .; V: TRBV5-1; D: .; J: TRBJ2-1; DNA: TGCGCCAGCAACTATGGGGCTATTTACAATGAGCAGTTCTTC; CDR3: CASNYGAIYNEQFF
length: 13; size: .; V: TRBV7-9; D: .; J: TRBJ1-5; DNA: TGTGCCAGCAGCTTCGGGGGGAATCAGCCCCAGCATTTT; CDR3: CASSFGGNQPQHF
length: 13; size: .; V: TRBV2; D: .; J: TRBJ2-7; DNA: TGTGCCAGCAGTGGACAGCTCTCCTACGAGCAGTACTTC; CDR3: CASSGQLSYEQYF
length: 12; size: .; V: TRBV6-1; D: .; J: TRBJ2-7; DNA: TGTGCCAGCACCGAAGAGAGGGACGAGCAGTACTTC; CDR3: CASTEERDEQYF
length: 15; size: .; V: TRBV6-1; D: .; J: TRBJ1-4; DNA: TGTGCCAGCACTCGGAGCCCGGCGGGTAATGAAAAACTGTTTTTT; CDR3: CASTRSPAGNEKLFF
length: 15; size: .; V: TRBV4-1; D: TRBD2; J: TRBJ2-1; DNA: TGCGCCAGCCCACGCACTTGTAGCGGGAGGAATGAGCAGTTCTTC; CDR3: CASPRTCSGRNEQFF
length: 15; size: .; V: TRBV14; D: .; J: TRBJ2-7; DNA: TGTGCCAGCAGCCAAGTGGTAGCGGTAACCTACGAGCAGTACTTC; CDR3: CASSQVVAVTYEQYF
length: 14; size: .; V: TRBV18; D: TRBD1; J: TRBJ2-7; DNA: TGTGCCAGCTCCCTGGGACAGGGACCCTACGAGCAGTACTTC; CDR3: CASSLGQGPYEQYF
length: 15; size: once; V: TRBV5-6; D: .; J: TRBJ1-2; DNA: TGTGCCAGCAGTTCCGGACCGGGCCTGACGTATGGCTACACCTTC; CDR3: CASSSGPGLTYGYTF
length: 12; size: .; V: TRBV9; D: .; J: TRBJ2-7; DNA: TGTGCCAGCAGCGTAGGTATCGGCGAGCAGTACTTC; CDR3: CASSVGIGEQYF
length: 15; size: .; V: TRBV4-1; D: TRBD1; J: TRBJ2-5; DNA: TGCGCCAGCAGCCAAGGCCCAGGGGGAAGGGAGACCCAGTACTTC; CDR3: CASSQGPGGRETQYF
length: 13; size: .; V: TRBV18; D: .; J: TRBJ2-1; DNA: TGTGCCAGCTCACCAAGGAGAGAGAATGAGCAGTTCTTC; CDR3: CASSPRRENEQFF
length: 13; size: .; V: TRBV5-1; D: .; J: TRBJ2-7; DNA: TGCGCCAGCAGCTTAAGTATAGCCTACGAGCAGTACTTC; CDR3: CASSLSIAYEQYF
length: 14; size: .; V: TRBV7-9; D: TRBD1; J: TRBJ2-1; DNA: TGTGCCAGCGGCTGGGACAGGGGGCAAGATGAGCAGTTCTTC; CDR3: CASGWDRGQDEQFF
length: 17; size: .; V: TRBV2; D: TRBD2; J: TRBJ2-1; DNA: TGTGCCAGCAGTCCTGGACTAGCGGGAGTACTTTTAGATGAGCAGTTCTTC; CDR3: CASSPGLAGVLLDEQFF
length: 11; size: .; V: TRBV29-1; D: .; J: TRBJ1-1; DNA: TGCAGCGTACGGACGAACACTGAAGCTTTCTTT; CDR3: CSVRTNTEAFF
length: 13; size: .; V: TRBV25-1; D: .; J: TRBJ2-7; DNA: TGTGCCAGCAGGGACACAATCTCCTACGAGCAGTACTTC; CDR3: CASRDTISYEQYF
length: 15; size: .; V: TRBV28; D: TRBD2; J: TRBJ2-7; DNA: TGTGCCAGCAGTTTTGCTAGCGGGAGGGGATACGAGCAGTACTTC; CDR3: CASSFASGRGYEQYF
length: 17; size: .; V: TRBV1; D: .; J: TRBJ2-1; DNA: TGCACCAGCAGCCAAGATCCCCTTTACTGGTCCTACAATGAGCAGTTCTTC; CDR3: CTSSQDPLYWSYNEQFF
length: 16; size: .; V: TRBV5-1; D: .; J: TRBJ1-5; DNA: TGCGCCAGCAGAGCTGGTCCCGAGCCCCCAAATCAGCCCCAGCATTTT; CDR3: CASRAGPEPPNQPQHF